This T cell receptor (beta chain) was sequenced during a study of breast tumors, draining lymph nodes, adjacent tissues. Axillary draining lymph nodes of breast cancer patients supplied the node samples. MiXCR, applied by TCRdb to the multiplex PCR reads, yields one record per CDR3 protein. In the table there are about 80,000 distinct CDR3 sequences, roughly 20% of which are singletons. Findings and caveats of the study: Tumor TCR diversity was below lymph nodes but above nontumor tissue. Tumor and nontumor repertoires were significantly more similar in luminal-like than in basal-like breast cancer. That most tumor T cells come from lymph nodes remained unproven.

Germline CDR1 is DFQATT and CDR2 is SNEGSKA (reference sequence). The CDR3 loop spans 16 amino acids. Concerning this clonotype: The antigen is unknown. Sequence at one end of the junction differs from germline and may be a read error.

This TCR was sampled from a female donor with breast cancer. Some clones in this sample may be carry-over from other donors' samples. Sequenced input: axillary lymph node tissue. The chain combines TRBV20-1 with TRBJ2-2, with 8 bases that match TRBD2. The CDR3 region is CSAREQASGLTGGLFF. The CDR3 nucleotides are TGCAGTGCTAGAGAACAGGCTAGCGGGCTCACCGGGGGGCTGTTTTTT.